These 14 T cell receptor beta chains came from one sample sequenced in a study of cytotoxic CD8 clonotypes in ibrutinib-treated CLL. Assay used: immunoSEQ multiplex PCR; TCRdb lists only in-frame clones, some missing. The sample lists about 72,000 clones; roughly 72% were seen once. The starting material was PBMCs, obtained after 12 months of ibrutinib treatment. Every receptor here comes from a human donor with chronic lymphocytic leukemia.

The J gene is TRBJ2-1, the V gene TRBV11-3; TRBD1 is a possible D gene (6 bases). V was clipped by 4 bases and J by 3 bases, with 7 bases between them. The CDR3 is 13 amino acids. Per germline, CDR1 SGHNT and CDR2 YENEEA. The CDR3 DNA reads as TGTGCCAGCAGCTCGACAGGCTACAATGAGCAGTTCTTC. This codes for CASSSTGYNEQFF.

The gene calls are TRBV6-1 and TRBJ1-4; 11 bases match TRBD1. Trimming removed 11 bases from V and 0 bases from J; junction bases left unmatched: 5. CDR3 length equals 15 residues. Germline CDR1 is MNHNS and CDR2 is SASEGT. The CDR3 here is CAGTGGEATNEKLFF. The CDR3 nucleotides read TGTGCCGGGACAGGGGGAGAGGCAACTAATGAAAAACTGTTTTTT.

The chain recombines TRBV19 with TRBJ1-1, with 7 bases aligning to TRBD1. From germline, CDR1 is LNHDA and CDR2 SQIVND (reference sequence). This CDR3 spans 14 amino acids. Germline trimming cut 4 bases from V and 4 bases from J; bases unmatched to any gene: 6. CDR3 coding DNA: TGTGCCAGTAGTAAAACAGGGGTAGGCACTGAAGCTTTCTTT. Residues: CASSKTGVGTEAFF.

The V call is TRBV28, the J call TRBJ2-1; 13 bases agree with TRBD2. V dropped 6 bases and J dropped 0; count of bases not matched to a gene: 8. CDR3 length: 18 residues. Germline V gene lookup returns CDR1 MDHEN and CDR2 SYDVKM. The CDR3 bases are TGTGCCAGCAGCAGACTAGCGGGGGGCCTTAGCTCCTACAATGAGCAGTTCTTC. It codes for CASSRLAGGLSSYNEQFF.

V is TRBV10-3 and J is TRBJ2-3; no firm D call. Trimming took off 6 bases at V and 2 bases at J, with 12 bases between the two ends. Looked up from germline, CDR1 is ENHRY and CDR2 is SYGVKD. CDR3 length: 14 amino acids. CDR3 residues: CAISPQSLTDTQYF. The CDR3 DNA reads TGTGCCATCAGCCCACAGAGTCTCACAGATACGCAGTATTTT.

DNA of the CDR3: TGTGCCAGCATTAGTGGGGTGGTTCAGCCCCAGCATTTT. The encoded protein is CASISGVVQPQHF. The chain employs TRBV28 and TRBJ1-5; D unclear. The CDR3 has 13 residues. From germline, CDR1 is MDHEN and CDR2 SYDVKM. V shed 7 bases and J shed 6 bases, with 13 bases lying between them.

V gene TRBV9 combines with J gene TRBJ1-2, with 7 bases that match TRBD1. The CDR3 has 14 amino acids. In germline, CDR1 is SGDLS, CDR2 YYNGEE. Trimming at V came to 4 bases and at J to 2 bases, leaving 5 bases not matched to a gene. The CDR3 sequence is CASSPQGENYGYTF. Here the CDR3 DNA reads TGTGCCAGCAGCCCCCAGGGGGAGAACTATGGCTACACCTTC.

This clone was found a few times. The CDR3 DNA reads as TGTGCCAGCAGTGAAGCGCGCGGTACGGAGCAGTACTTC. It encodes CASSEARGTEQYF. The gene calls are TRBV6-1 and TRBJ2-7; the D is unclear. CDR3 length: 13 residues. Germline V gene lookup returns CDR1 MNHNS and CDR2 SASEGT. Trimming shortened V by 0 bases and J by 7 bases, and 10 bases separated the two germline ends.

The chain has TRBV6-4 and TRBJ1-1, with no clear D. Between the trimmed V and J ends, which lost 0 bases and 1 base, there was a span of 3 bases. The germline CDR1 and CDR2 sequences are MRHNA and SNTAGT. CDR3 length equals 13 residues. The CDR3: CASSDSGNTEAFF. CDR3 nucleotide sequence: TGTGCCAGCAGTGACTCGGGGAACACTGAAGCTTTCTTT.

The chain has TRBV4-3 and TRBJ2-3; D call uncertain. The CDR3 consists of 14 residues. Looked up from germline, CDR1 is LGHNA and CDR2 is YSLEER. Trimming took 2 bases from V and 2 from J, leaving 8 bases between them. CDR3 sequence (DNA): TGCGCCAGCAGCCAACGGCAGAACACAGATACGCAGTATTTT. Translating gives CASSQRQNTDTQYF.

This clone is a singleton in its sample. The chain recombines TRBV4-1 with TRBJ2-2, with D perhaps matching TRBD2 (7 bases). The CDR3 loop spans 17 amino acids. Germline V lookup: CDR1 MGHRA, CDR2 YSYEKL. Trimming took 0 bases from V and 0 from J, leaving 11 bases between them. CDR3 sequence reads: CASSQDPGGANTGELFF. The CDR3 DNA follows: TGCGCCAGCAGCCAAGATCCGGGGGGCGCGAACACCGGGGAGCTGTTTTTT.

V is TRBV19 and J is TRBJ1-4; D remains unclear. Trimming cost V 9 bases and J 4 bases, with 12 bases left between them. The germline V gene has CDR1 LNHDA and CDR2 SQIVND (reference sequence). The CDR3 runs 13 residues. This chain's CDR3 is CASSRAYNEKLFF. CDR3 sequence (DNA): TGTGCCAGCTCAAGGGCGTATAATGAAAAACTGTTTTTT.

CDR3 sequence (DNA): TGTGCCAGCAGCTTAGTGACAGGGGACTATGGCTACACCTTC. Its protein is CASSLVTGDYGYTF. J is TRBJ1-2 and V is TRBV7-2; TRBD1 matches 8 bases. The germline CDR1 and CDR2 sequences are SGHTA and FQGNSA. V lost 1 base and J lost 3; bases outside the gene matches: 1. The CDR3 is 14 amino acids.

This clone was seen more than once but under ten times. The chain's CDR3 is CASSFGQTFNSPLHF. CDR3 DNA: TGTGCCAGCAGCTTCGGACAGACCTTTAATTCACCCCTCCACTTT. This sequence joins TRBV7-2 and TRBJ1-6, with D perhaps TRBD1 (6 bases). V was shortened by 3 bases and J by 6 bases, with 12 bases between the two germline ends. Germline values: CDR1 SGHTA, CDR2 FQGNSA. This CDR3 region has 15 residues.